The next 24 T cell receptor beta chains were all read from a single sample in a study of cytomegalovirus exposure and HLA in healthy donors. In the PCR, 60 Vbeta and 13 Jbeta primers were used. Assay used: immunoSEQ multiplex PCR; TCRdb lists only in-frame clones, some missing. This table has approximately 260,000 clones, approximately 85% appearing once. Specimen: PBMCs. These receptors were taken from a woman between 40 and 50 years old in good health and CMV-seropositive.

The rearrangement uses TRBV28 and TRBJ1-1, with TRBD1 matching over 9 bases. Germline CDR1 and CDR2: MDHEN and SYDVKM. The CDR3 runs 15 residues. Trimming took 8 bases from V and 5 from J; bases not matched to a gene: 12. In DNA, the CDR3 is TGTGCCAGCCGAGCGACAGGGGGTTTAGGGACTGAAGCTTTCTTT. Translating gives CASRATGGLGTEAFF. Full variable domain (outside the CDR3, taken from reference TRBV28 and TRBJ1-1): DVKVTQSSRYLVKRTGEKVFLECVQDMDHENMFWYRQDPGLGLRLIYFSYDVKMKEKGDIPEGYSVSREKKERFSLILESASTNQTSMYLCASRATGGLGTEAFFGQGTRLTVV.

The chain joins TRBV21-1 to TRBJ2-5; the table's D call TRBD2 went unverified against the DNA. TRBV21-1 is a documented pseudogene. This CDR3 has 20 amino acids. CDR3: CASSKAEGTRSGCTQETQYF. Here the CDR3 DNA reads TGTGCCAGCAGCAAAGCGGAGGGAACTCGTAGCGGGTGTACCCAAGAGACCCAGTACTTC.

V gene TRBV2 combines with J gene TRBJ2-1, with D possibly being TRBD1 (6 bases). CDR3 length: 13 residues. Deletions cut 2 bases from V and 5 bases from J, with 7 bases between. Germline V lookup: CDR1 SNHLY, CDR2 FYNNEI. The CDR3 here is CASSENRDNEQFF. In DNA, the CDR3 is TGTGCCAGCAGTGAAAACAGGGACAATGAGCAGTTCTTC.

The chain couples TRBV6-1 to TRBJ1-4; D gene ambiguous. V was clipped by 6 bases and J by 6 bases, with 14 bases between them. The germline gives CDR1 MNHNS, CDR2 SASEGT. The CDR3 has 14 amino acids. This chain's CDR3 is CASRMMGLDEKLFF. Written as DNA, the CDR3 is TGTGCCAGCAGGATGATGGGCTTAGATGAAAAACTGTTTTTT.

The gene calls are TRBV5-4 and TRBJ2-7, with unresolved D. Germline CDR1 and CDR2: SGHNT and YYREEE (reference sequence). Trimming pared 3 bases from V and 5 bases from J, leaving 9 bases between. The CDR3 is 12 residues long. This CDR3 reads CASSSSEDEQYF. For the CDR3, the DNA is TGTGCCAGCAGCTCGTCAGAAGACGAGCAGTACTTC.

This chain links TRBV27 with TRBJ2-5; no clear D gene. Germline V gives CDR1 MNHEY, CDR2 SMNVEV (reference sequence). Trimming took off 0 bases at V and 5 bases at J, with 7 bases between the two ends. This CDR3 has 13 amino acids. DNA of the CDR3: TGTGCCAGCAGTTTATCGTTTCATGAGACCCAGTACTTC. Translated, it gives CASSLSFHETQYF.

This clone was counted a single time. The CDR3 nucleotides are TGTGCCAGCAGTCGCAACAGGGTTACGGGTGAAAAACTGTTTTTT. This encodes CASSRNRVTGEKLFF. The V and J genes are TRBV11-2 and TRBJ1-4, with D possibly matching TRBD1 (6 bases). Germline CDR1 and CDR2: SGHAT and FQNNGV. The CDR3 consists of 15 residues. V was clipped by 6 bases and J by 7 bases, with 18 bases between them.

This rearrangement joins TRBV29-1 to TRBJ2-7, with D perhaps TRBD1 (7 bases). The CDR3 covers 13 residues. V was clipped by 6 bases and J by 0 bases, with 12 bases between them. The V gene's germline CDR1 is SQVTM and CDR2 ANQGSEA. CDR3 sequence (DNA): TGCAGCGTCCCCCAGGGGGGCTCCTACGAGCAGTACTTC. Protein product: CSVPQGGSYEQYF.

V and J are TRBV13 and TRBJ1-1; D is perhaps TRBD1 (6 bases). The CDR3 consists of 17 residues. Per germline, CDR1 PRHDT and CDR2 FYEKMQ (reference sequence). Trimming left V 5 bases short and J 0 bases short, with 19 bases between. Written as DNA, the CDR3 is TGTGCCAGCAGCAAACAGACAGGTTTCTTAATGAACACTGAAGCTTTCTTT. As protein: CASSKQTGFLMNTEAFF.

As DNA, the CDR3 is TGTGCCAGCTCCATGTCGGTCTCTAACACTGAAGCTTTCTTT. Translating gives CASSMSVSNTEAFF. V gene TRBV4-2 combines with J gene TRBJ1-1; D call uncertain. Trimming stripped 8 bases from V and 2 bases from J, with 15 bases between. The CDR3 runs to 14 residues. Germline-derived CDR1 and CDR2 are LGHNA and YNFKEQ.

The rearrangement joins TRBV27 to TRBJ2-3; D unclear. The CDR3 covers 12 residues. V shed 5 bases and J shed 2 bases, with 5 bases lying between them. Germline V gives CDR1 MNHEY, CDR2 SMNVEV (reference sequence). This CDR3 is CASSPYTDTQYF. CDR3 sequence (DNA): TGTGCCAGCAGTCCTTACACAGATACGCAGTATTTT.

This clone was counted between two and nine times. The V call is TRBV28, the J call TRBJ2-1, with D perhaps TRBD1 (6 bases). Germline V lookup: CDR1 MDHEN, CDR2 SYDVKM. The V and J ends lost 5 bases and 1 base respectively, with 12 bases between them. The CDR3 is made up of 15 amino acids. DNA for the CDR3: TGTGCCAGCAGTCAGGGGTTGGGGTCCTACAATGAGCAGTTCTTC. Translated, it gives CASSQGLGSYNEQFF.

The chain carries TRBV28 and TRBJ2-5; D remains unclear. Trimming removed 3 bases at V and 5 bases at J, with 22 bases between. The CDR3 contains 17 residues. From germline, CDR1 is MDHEN and CDR2 SYDVKM. The CDR3 DNA reads as TGTGCCAGCAGTTTTGGTGGGTCCGACTGGAGTCGGGAGACCCAGTACTTC. Protein product: CASSFGGSDWSRETQYF.

This chain uses TRBV18 with TRBJ2-1; D ambiguous. The CDR3 contains 11 residues. The germline CDR1 and CDR2 sequences are KGHSH and LQKENI. V lost 5 bases, J lost 8 bases, and 7 bases lay in between. CDR3 sequence: CASSTRDEQFF. The CDR3 nucleotides are TGTGCCAGCTCAACCCGGGATGAGCAGTTCTTC.

This clone turned up a few times. The J gene is TRBJ1-1, the V gene TRBV27; 11 bases map to TRBD1. This CDR3 is 16 amino acids long. The germline gives CDR1 MNHEY, CDR2 SMNVEV (reference sequence). The V segment lost 3 bases and the J segment 1 base; nucleotides outside the gene matches: 4. The CDR3 loop reads CASSLAGQGANTEAFF. CDR3 DNA sequence: TGTGCCAGCAGTTTGGCTGGACAGGGGGCGAACACTGAAGCTTTCTTT.

The chain has TRBV25-1 and TRBJ1-1, with D perhaps matching TRBD1 (6 bases). Germline V gives CDR1 MGHDK, CDR2 SYGVNS. V dropped 5 bases and J dropped 4 bases, with 11 bases sitting between them. The CDR3 totals 13 residues. The CDR3 bases are TGTGCCAGCAGTCGTGAAGGGGGCACTGAAGCTTTCTTT. This codes for CASSREGGTEAFF.

The table lists this clone with a few counts. The V and J genes are TRBV5-6 and TRBJ2-5; 7 bases agree with TRBD2. Trimming cost V 0 bases and J 5 bases; bases outside gene matches: 7. The CDR3 is 15 residues long. CDR1 SGHDT and CDR2 YYEEEE come from the germline V gene. The CDR3 DNA reads as TGTGCCAGCAGCTTGGCCTGGGGGGAGGGGGAGACCCAGTACTTC. Amino acids: CASSLAWGEGETQYF.

The chain uses TRBV9 and TRBJ2-7, with D perhaps TRBD1 (6 bases). Trimming shortened V by 0 bases and J by 4 bases, and 17 bases separated the two germline ends. This CDR3 is 16 amino acids long. Germline values: CDR1 SGDLS, CDR2 YYNGEE. CDR3 residues: CASSVAPLSGTYEQYF. CDR3 in DNA: TGTGCCAGCAGCGTAGCTCCCCTAAGTGGGACATACGAGCAGTACTTC. The whole variable domain, remainder taken from reference TRBV9 and TRBJ2-7, is DSGVTQTPKHLITATGQRVTLRCSPRSGDLSVYWYQQSLDQGLQFLIQYYNGEERAKGNILERFSAQQFPDLHSELNLSSLELGDSALYFCASSVAPLSGTYEQYFGPGTRLTVT.

This clone was detected only a few times. This sequence joins TRBV5-1 and TRBJ2-5; 9 nucleotides match TRBD2. In germline, CDR1 is SGHRS, CDR2 YFSETQ. V lost 2 bases and J lost 2; bases outside the gene matches: 13. There are 18 residues in the CDR3. CDR3: CASSLGGRAHSAQETQYF. CDR3 DNA sequence: TGCGCCAGCAGCTTAGGCGGGAGGGCCCACAGCGCACAAGAGACCCAGTACTTC. Combining the CDR3 with reference TRBV5-1 and TRBJ2-5 gives the whole variable domain KAGVTQTPRYLIKTRGQQVTLSCSPISGHRSVSWYQQTPGQGLQFLFEYFSETQRNKGNFPGRFSGRQFSNSRSEMNVSTLELGDSALYLCASSLGGRAHSAQETQYFGPGTRLLVL.

This sequence joins TRBV5-1 and TRBJ2-2; 10 nucleotides agree with TRBD2. V shed 7 bases, J shed 3 bases, and the junction held 3 bases outside the gene matches. This CDR3 is built from 14 residues. Germline CDR1 reads SGHRS; CDR2 reads YFSETQ. CDR3 bases: TGCGCCAGCCGAGGACTAGCGGACACCGGGGAGCTGTTTTTT. Its translation is CASRGLADTGELFF.

Only a few counts were recorded for this clone. The rearrangement links TRBV7-2 to TRBJ2-3, with 14 bases fitting TRBD2. The V segment lost 6 bases and the J segment 9 bases; nucleotides outside the gene matches: 17. This CDR3 spans 18 amino acids. Germline-derived CDR1 and CDR2 are SGHTA and FQGNSA. The CDR3 DNA reads TGTGCCAGCAGTCTGTGGGGACTAGCGGGAGATACGCAGCCCACGCAGTATTTT. Translation: CASSLWGLAGDTQPTQYF.

This clone appeared a few times. The V and J genes are TRBV21-1 and TRBJ2-1; TRBD1, as called in the table, went unchecked against the DNA. TRBV21-1 constitutes a pseudogene. CDR3 length: 16 residues. CDR3 region: CASSKASTDGGLKIFF. For the CDR3, the DNA is TGTGCCAGCAGCAAAGCCTCAACTGATGGGGGCCTTAAGATCTTCTTC.

The chain uses TRBV28 and TRBJ1-2; no reliable D call. Germline CDR1 MDHEN, CDR2 SYDVKM. CDR3 length: 13 amino acids. Deletions cut 8 bases from V and 4 bases from J, with 14 bases between. The CDR3 bases are TGTGCCAGCCTTAATTCTGCTAGCTATGGCTACACCTTC. Translating gives CASLNSASYGYTF.

V usage is TRBV7-9 and J usage is TRBJ1-6; 9 bases line up with TRBD1. CDR1 SEHNR and CDR2 FQNEAQ come from the germline V gene (reference sequence). Trimming cost V 8 bases and J 11 bases; bases outside gene matches: 7. The CDR3 is 13 amino acids. The CDR3 nucleotides read TGTGCCAGCGACTCCGGGACAGGGACACCCCTCCACTTT. The encoded protein is CASDSGTGTPLHF.